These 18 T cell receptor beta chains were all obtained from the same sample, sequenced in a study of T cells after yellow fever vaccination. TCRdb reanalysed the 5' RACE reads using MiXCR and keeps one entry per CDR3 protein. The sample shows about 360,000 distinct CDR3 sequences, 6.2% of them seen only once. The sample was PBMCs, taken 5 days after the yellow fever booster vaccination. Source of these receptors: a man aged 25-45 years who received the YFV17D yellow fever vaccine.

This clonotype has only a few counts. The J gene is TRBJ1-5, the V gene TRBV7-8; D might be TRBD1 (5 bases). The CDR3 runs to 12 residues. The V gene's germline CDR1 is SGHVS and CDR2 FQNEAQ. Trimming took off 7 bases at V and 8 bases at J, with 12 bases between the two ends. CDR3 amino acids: CASTSWGEPQHF. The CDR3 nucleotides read TGTGCCAGCACCTCTTGGGGGGAGCCCCAGCATTTT.

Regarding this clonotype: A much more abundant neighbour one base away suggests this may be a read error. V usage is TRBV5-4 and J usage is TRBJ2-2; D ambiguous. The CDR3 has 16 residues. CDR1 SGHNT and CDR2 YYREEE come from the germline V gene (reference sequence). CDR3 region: CASGLGLIPGTGELFF. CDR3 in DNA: TGTGCCAGCGGCTTGGGTCTCATCCCTGGAACCGGGGAGCTGTTTTTT.

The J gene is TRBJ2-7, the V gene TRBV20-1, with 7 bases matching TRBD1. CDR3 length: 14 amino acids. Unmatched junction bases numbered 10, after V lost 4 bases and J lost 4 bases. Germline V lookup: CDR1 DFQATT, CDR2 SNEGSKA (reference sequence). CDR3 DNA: TGCAGTGCTATCCGGGACAGTGGGTTTTACGAGCAGTACTTC. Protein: CSAIRDSGFYEQYF.

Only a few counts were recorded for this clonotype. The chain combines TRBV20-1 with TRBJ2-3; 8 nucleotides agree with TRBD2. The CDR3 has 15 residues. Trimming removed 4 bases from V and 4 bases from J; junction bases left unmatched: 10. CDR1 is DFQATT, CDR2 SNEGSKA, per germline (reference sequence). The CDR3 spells CSAKSGSLEADTQYF. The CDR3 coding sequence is TGCAGTGCTAAAAGCGGGAGCCTTGAGGCAGATACGCAGTATTTT.

CDR3 in DNA: TGCAGTGCTAGAGATCCGAAAGGGGAGGGCAATCAGCCCCAGCATTTT. This codes for CSARDPKGEGNQPQHF. The chain recombines TRBV20-1 with TRBJ1-5; possibly TRBD1 for D (5 bases). Per the germline V gene, CDR1 is DFQATT and CDR2 is SNEGSKA (reference sequence). The V gene lost 0 bases and the J gene lost 2 bases, with 14 bases spanning the gap. The CDR3 spans 16 residues.

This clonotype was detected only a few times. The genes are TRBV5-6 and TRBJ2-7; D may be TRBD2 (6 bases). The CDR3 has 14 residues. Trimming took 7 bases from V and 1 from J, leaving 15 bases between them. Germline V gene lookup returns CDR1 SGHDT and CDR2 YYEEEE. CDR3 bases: TGTGCCAGCCGGGAGACGGAAATATCCTACGAGCAGTACTTC. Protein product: CASRETEISYEQYF.

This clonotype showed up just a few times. CDR3 bases: TGCGCCAGCAGGGTCCGGGACATCCCGACCTACGAGCAGTACTTC. This translates into CASRVRDIPTYEQYF. The chain links TRBV5-1 to TRBJ2-7, with D tentatively TRBD1 (6 bases). This CDR3 contains 15 residues. Trimming removed 5 bases at V and 2 bases at J, with 17 bases between. CDR1 and CDR2 (germline): SGHRS, YFSETQ.

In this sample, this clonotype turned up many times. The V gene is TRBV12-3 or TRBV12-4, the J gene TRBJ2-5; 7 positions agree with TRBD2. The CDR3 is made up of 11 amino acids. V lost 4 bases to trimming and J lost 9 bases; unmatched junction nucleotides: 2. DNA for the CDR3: TGTGCCAGCAGTTCTGGACTAGCCCAGTACTTC. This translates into CASSSGLAQYF.

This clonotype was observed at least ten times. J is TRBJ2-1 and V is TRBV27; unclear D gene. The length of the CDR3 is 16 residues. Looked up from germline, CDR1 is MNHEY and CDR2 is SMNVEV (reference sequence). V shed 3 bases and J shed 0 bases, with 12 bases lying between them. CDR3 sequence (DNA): TGTGCCAGCAGTTTCGTCGGCATAAGCTCCTACAATGAGCAGTTCTTC. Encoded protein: CASSFVGISSYNEQFF.

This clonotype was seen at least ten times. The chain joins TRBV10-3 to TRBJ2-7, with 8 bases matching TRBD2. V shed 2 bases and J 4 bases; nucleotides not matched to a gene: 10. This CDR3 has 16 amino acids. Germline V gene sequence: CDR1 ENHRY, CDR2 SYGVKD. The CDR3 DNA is TGTGCCATCAGTGAGATCGGAGGGACTAGGGTGTACGAGCAGTACTTC. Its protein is CAISEIGGTRVYEQYF.

Here the CDR3 reads CASSLTTGFTEAFF. The CDR3 bases are TGCGCCAGCAGCTTAACGACAGGGTTCACTGAAGCTTTCTTT. The chain links TRBV5-1 to TRBJ1-1, with TRBD1 matching 7 bases. Germline CDR1 SGHRS, CDR2 YFSETQ. This CDR3 contains 14 residues. With 2 bases clipped from V and 4 bases from J, the junction kept 5 bases outside the gene matches.

The CDR3 loop reads CSARRTSGKVGHTDTQYF. DNA of the CDR3: TGCAGTGCTAGAAGGACTAGCGGGAAGGTGGGACACACAGATACGCAGTATTTT. The genes are TRBV20-1 and TRBJ2-3; 12 nucleotides match TRBD2. This CDR3 is 18 amino acids long. The trim removed 2 bases at V and 2 bases at J, leaving 11 bases unmatched. CDR1 is DFQATT and CDR2 is SNEGSKA in the germline V gene (reference sequence).

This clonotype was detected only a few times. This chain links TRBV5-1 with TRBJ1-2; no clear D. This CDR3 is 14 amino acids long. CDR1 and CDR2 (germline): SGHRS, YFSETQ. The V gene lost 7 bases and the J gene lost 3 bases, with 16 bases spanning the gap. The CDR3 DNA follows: TGCGCCAGCCACCCCGGCGGGTTTGACTATGGCTACACCTTC. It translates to CASHPGGFDYGYTF.

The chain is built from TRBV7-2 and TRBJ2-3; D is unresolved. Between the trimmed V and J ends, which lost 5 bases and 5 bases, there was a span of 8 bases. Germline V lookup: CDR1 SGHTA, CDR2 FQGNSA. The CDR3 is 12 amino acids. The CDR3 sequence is CASSQGVDTQYF. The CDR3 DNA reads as TGTGCCAGCAGCCAAGGTGTAGATACGCAGTATTTT.

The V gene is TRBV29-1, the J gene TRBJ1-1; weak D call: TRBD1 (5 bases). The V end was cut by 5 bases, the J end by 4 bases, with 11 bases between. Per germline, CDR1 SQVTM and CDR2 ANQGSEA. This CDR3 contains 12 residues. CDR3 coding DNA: TGCAGCGTTCGCCAGGGCGGCACTGAAGCTTTCTTT. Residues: CSVRQGGTEAFF.

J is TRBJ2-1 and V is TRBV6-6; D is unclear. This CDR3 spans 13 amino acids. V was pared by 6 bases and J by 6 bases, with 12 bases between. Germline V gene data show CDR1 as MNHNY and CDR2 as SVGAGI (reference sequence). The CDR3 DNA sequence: TGTGCCAGCAGCCGTGGTCCGGCCAATGAGCAGTTCTTC. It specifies CASSRGPANEQFF.

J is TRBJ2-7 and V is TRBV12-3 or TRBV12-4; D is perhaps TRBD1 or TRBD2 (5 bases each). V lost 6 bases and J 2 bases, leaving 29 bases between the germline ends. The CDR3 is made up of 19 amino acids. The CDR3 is CASSPIVQGAEGMPYEQYF. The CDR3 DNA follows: TGTGCCAGCAGCCCGATTGTCCAGGGAGCCGAAGGAATGCCCTACGAGCAGTACTTC.

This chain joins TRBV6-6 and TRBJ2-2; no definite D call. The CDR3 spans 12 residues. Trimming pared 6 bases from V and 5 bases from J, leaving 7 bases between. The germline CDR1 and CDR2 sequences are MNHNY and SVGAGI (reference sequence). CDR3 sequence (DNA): TGTGCCAGCAGGTGGAGAACCGGGGAGCTGTTTTTT. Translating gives CASRWRTGELFF.